In this sample, the clone carrying this T cell receptor beta chain turned up a few times. This record belongs to a study of Graves' ophthalmopathy and Graves' hyperthyroidism. Scientists amplified the TCR beta CDR3 regions from RNA transcripts. First-round RT-PCR used HTBI primers; second-round multiplex PCR followed. Using its own MiXCR run on the multiplex PCR reads, TCRdb lists one record per CDR3 protein. Altogether 200,000 to 250,000 distinct CDR3 sequences are present, less than 30% being singletons, with the ten largest covering approximately 8.2%. The trim removed 7 bases at V and 1 base at J, leaving 7 bases unmatched. CDR1 and CDR2 (germline): SQVTM, ANQGSEA. The length of the CDR3 is 15 residues.

This clonotype was sampled from a man aged 50-60 years with Graves' ophthalmopathy. V usage is TRBV29-1 and J usage is TRBJ1-1, with TRBD1 identical over 12 bases. The sample comprised peripheral blood. CDR3: CSGSGTGGGNTEAFF. The CDR3 DNA is TGCAGCGGATCCGGGACAGGGGGCGGGAACACTGAAGCTTTCTTT. Complete variable domain (other parts from reference TRBV29-1 and TRBJ1-1): SAVISQKPSRDICQRGTSLTIQCQVDSQVTMMFWYRQQPGQSLTLIATANQGSEATYESGFVIDKFPISRPNLTFSTLTVSNMSPEDSSIYLCSGSGTGGGNTEAFFGQGTRLTVV.